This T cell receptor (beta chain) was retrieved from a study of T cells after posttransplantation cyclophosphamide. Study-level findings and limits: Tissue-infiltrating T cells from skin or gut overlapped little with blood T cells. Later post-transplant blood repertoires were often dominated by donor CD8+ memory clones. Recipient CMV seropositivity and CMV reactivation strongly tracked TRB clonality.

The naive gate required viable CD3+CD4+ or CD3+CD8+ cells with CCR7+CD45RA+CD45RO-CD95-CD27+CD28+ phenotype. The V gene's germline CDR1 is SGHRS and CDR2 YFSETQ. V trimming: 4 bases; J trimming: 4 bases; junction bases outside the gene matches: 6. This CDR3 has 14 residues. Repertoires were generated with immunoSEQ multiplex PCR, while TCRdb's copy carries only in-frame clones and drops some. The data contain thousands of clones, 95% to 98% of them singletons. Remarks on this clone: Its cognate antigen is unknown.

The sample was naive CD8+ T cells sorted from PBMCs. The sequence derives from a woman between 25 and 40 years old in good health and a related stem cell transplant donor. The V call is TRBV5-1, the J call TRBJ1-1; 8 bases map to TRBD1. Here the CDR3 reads CASSPGQGSTEAFF. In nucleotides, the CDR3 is TGCGCCAGCAGCCCCGGACAGGGATCCACTGAAGCTTTCTTT.